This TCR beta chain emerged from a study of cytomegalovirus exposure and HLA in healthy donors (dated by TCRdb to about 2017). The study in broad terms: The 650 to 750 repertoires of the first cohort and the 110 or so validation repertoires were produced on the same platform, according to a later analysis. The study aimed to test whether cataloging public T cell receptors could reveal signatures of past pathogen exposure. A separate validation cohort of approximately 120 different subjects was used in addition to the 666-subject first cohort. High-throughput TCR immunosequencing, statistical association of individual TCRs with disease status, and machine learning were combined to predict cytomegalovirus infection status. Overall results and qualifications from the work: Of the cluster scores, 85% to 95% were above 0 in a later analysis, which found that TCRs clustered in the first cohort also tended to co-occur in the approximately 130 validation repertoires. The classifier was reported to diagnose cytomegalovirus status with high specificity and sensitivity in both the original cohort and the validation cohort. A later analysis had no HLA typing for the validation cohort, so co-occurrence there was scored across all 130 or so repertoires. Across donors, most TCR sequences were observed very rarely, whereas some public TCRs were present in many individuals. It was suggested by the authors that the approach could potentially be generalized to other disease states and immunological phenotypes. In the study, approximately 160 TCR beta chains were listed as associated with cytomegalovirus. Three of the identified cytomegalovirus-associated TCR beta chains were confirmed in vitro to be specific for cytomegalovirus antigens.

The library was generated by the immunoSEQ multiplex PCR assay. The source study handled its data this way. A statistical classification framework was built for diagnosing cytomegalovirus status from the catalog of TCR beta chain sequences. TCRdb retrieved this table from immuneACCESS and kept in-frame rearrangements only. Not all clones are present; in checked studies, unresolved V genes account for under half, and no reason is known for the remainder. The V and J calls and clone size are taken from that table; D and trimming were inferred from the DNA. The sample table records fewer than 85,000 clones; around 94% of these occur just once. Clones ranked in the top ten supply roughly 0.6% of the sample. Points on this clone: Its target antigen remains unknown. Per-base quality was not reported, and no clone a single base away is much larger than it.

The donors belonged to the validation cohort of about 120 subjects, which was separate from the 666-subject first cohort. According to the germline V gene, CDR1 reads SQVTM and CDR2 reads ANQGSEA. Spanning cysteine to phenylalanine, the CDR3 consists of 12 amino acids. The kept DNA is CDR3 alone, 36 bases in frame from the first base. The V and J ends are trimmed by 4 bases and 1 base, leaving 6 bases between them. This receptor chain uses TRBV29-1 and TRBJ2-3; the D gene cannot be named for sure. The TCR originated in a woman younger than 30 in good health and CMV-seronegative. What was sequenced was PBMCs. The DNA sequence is TGCAGCGTTGTCCCGGGCACAGATACGCAGTATTTT. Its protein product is CSVVPGTDTQYF.